One T cell receptor (beta chain) is described in this entry. Its antigen has not been determined. Nothing much larger sits one base from this clone, and base qualities are not available. Including the terminal cysteine and phenylalanine, the CDR3 comprises 13 residues. This entry keeps only the CDR3 DNA: 39 bases, framed from base 1. V loses 7 bases of germline sequence and J loses 4 bases, and the interval between the two ends is 11 bases. Looking up the germline V gene yields CDR1 WSHSY and CDR2 SAAADI. Library preparation employed the immunoSEQ multiplex PCR assay. For the multiplex PCR, a mixture combining 60 forward primers for TCR Vbeta segments and 13 reverse primers for TCR Jbeta segments was used. The CDR3 region of rearranged TCR beta genes was amplified from genomic DNA with a multiplex PCR assay. On the Illumina HiSeq System, the amplified TCR beta libraries were sequenced as 87-base-pair reads. Regarding the original processing steps: In a later analysis, some 80 million unique TCR beta chains were counted across the roughly 610 repertoires, and approximately 11 million of these chains were shared by at least two donors. To remove PCR and sequencing errors, raw reads were error-corrected and collapsed into unique sequences using a nearest-neighbor algorithm that merged closely related sequences. CDR3 sequences were aligned to IMGT reference sequences to assign V, D and J gene segments. For a sequence to be retained, a match of at least six nucleotides to both a V gene segment and a J gene segment was required. Rearrangements were called productive when the CDR3 lacked stop codons and stayed in frame with V and J; all others were non-productive. Following IMGT convention, CDR3 was defined as the stretch from the second conserved V-encoded cysteine to the conserved J-encoded phenylalanine. Sequences without an unambiguous match to a single V gene segment were excluded from the earlier analysis of several hundred of the donors. An earlier analysis of a few hundred of the donors classified V segments as functional when productive rearrangements were above 56.7% and as segregating when the standard deviation between donors was above 5%. To diagnose cytomegalovirus status from the catalog of TCR beta chain sequences, a statistical classification framework was built. A later analysis assigned V and J genes by comparing TCR nucleotide sequences with IMGT/GENE-DB human TR gene sequences. The TCRdist pipeline was used in a later analysis to assign CDR3 sequences and most-parsimonious VDJ recombination scenarios. In a later analysis, each TCR beta chain was defined by its CDR3 amino acid sequence together with its V-gene family, and reads without a unique V-gene family were excluded. A later analysis removed roughly 590 highly shared, low-generation-probability nucleotide sequences to deal with suspected cross-contamination and a sequencing artifact. For each public chain, a later analysis derived a clonal expansion index from normalized ranks of inferred template counts within each repertoire. In a later analysis, generation probabilities were computed using a VDJ recombination model fitted to out-of-frame rearrangements, and the results were checked against IGoR. In a later analysis, TCR-TCR, TCR-HLA and TCR-CMV co-occurrence was scored with hypergeometric tests, and a repertoire-size bias correction was applied to TCR pairs. False discovery rates were estimated in a later analysis by permuting HLA or CMV assignments 20 times. In a later analysis, co-occurring TCRs were grouped with DBSCAN, and TCRdist sequence similarity was added when clustering was performed within HLA-allele-positive subsets. For co-occurrence clustering, repertoires with fewer than 30,000 or more than 120,000 public chains were excluded, along with about five repertoires with anomalous nucleotide sharing. As stored in TCRdb, this immuneACCESS dataset retains in-frame rearrangements with V and J assigned. A fraction of the clones does not appear; measured against another copy, unresolved V genes explain less than half of the discrepancy, and the remainder lacks a known reason. V and J calls and clone size are copied from that table; D and trimming were computed from the DNA. In this sample the table shows roughly 90,000 clones, about four fifths of which occur a single time. Clones ranked in the top ten supply around 7% of the sample.

The data were obtained in a study of cytomegalovirus exposure and HLA in healthy donors (dated by TCRdb to 2017 to 2019). At the level of the whole study: An earlier analysis of some 500 of the donors reported 276 Gb of sequence data and 117 million unique TCR beta sequences from 150 million to 200 million T cells. Roughly 290 gigabases of sequencing data and around 88 million unique TCR sequences made up an early release that covered several hundred HLA-typed donors. To decide whether each TCR beta V gene segment behaved as functional or pseudogenic, an earlier analysis of 587 of the donors relied on high-throughput TCR beta sequencing. To study patterns of TCR occurrence, a later analysis re-analyzed previously published TCR beta repertoires from 666 donors and added high-resolution HLA genotyping. The study aimed to test whether signatures of past pathogen exposure could be identified by cataloging public T cell receptors. The study profiled the T cell repertoires of hundreds of subjects by immunosequencing and related them to cytomegalovirus serostatus. Of the roughly 430 genotyped donors, about 80% fell in the genetic ancestry cluster associated with self-reported Caucasian donors. Every repertoire in the discovery cohort had been generated on one and the same sequencing platform. Among approximately 370 genotyped donors of the cohort, an average of approximately 240,000 unique TCR beta nucleotide sequences was sequenced per donor, of which about 18% were non-productive. A later genetic analysis took genome-wide SNP genotypes for about three fifths of the 666 donors and used that subset as a discovery cohort. Typing coverage differed by locus: A, B, C, DRB1 and DQB1 were typed in about 620-640 donors, DQA1 in about 550, DPA1 in some 600, and DPB1 in just under 480. In the later analysis, no new phenotypic data were used to find candidate immune exposures; instead, reliance was placed on TCR beta sequences and their occurrence across donors. A few DR-DQ haplotypes were handled as single units for association and clustering because linkage in the cohort was strong. High-throughput TCR immunosequencing, statistical association of individual TCRs with disease status, and machine learning were combined to predict cytomegalovirus infection status. A separate validation cohort of 100 to 150 different subjects was used in addition to the roughly 720-subject first cohort. Both class I and class II loci were covered by HLA typing, at four-digit resolution. Donor age, sex, ethnicity and CMV serostatus were compiled together with the repertoire data. What the research found in general, with its limitations: Most TCR sequences were seen in very few donors, while some public TCRs were found in many individuals. Specific HLA alleles were associated with 15,000 to 20,000 TCR beta sequences at a false discovery rate of 0.05 in a later analysis. In a later analysis, HLA-associated TCR beta chains showed more clonal expansion and lower generation probabilities than non-associated chains that were equally common. The authors suggested that the approach could potentially be generalized to other disease states and immunological phenotypes. Cytomegalovirus status was reported to be diagnosed by the classifier with high specificity and sensitivity in both the original and validation cohorts. In a later analysis, the rate of TCR association differed among HLA loci, with DRB1 alleles having the most associated TCRs and HLA-C alleles having the fewest. The study listed approximately 150 TCR beta chains as associated with cytomegalovirus. Several of the top co-occurrence clusters appeared to be linked to parvovirus B19, influenza, CMV and Epstein-Barr virus, according to a later analysis. Linkage disequilibrium might explain the correlated functional status among segregating V segments, but an unknown experimental factor could not be excluded. In this cohort, only TCR beta chains were sequenced, and detectable features were limited by the absence of alpha or paired-chain data. HLA typing was unavailable for some donors at each locus, so association tests used only the typed subset. In a later analysis, most CMV-associated TCR beta chains were found to appear HLA-restricted, with HLA associations seemingly driven largely by CMV exposure. In an earlier analysis of about 600 of the donors, most TCR beta V segments appeared in productive rearrangements about 87% or about 30% of the time, broadly matching IMGT annotations. According to a later genetic analysis, donors in an Asian-associated ancestry cluster had fewer N-insertions in productive TCRs than the approximately 650-donor mean. A later genetic analysis associated a missense DCLRE1C variant with V-gene and J-gene trimming of TCR beta chains, and an independent cohort replicated the association. A cluster of highly shared sequence variants was judged likely to represent a technical artifact of the sequencing pipeline. Because the 87-base-pair reads could not distinguish some IMGT-functional V segments, including TRBV6-2 and TRBV6-3, those segments were excluded. Sequencing depth was assumed to be roughly uniform across donors in the presence/absence analyses, though that assumption may not hold. A further reported finding was that TCR beta sequences accurately predicted the HLA-A and HLA-B alleles for most subjects in the first cohort. Some 16 rarely observed V segments, including chromosome 9 orphons, were excluded from the earlier analysis of several hundred of the donors because counts were too low. For the cohort, immune exposure information was limited to CMV serostatus. Strong co-occurrence of HLA alleles, especially DR and DQ, made assigning TCR associations to individual alleles difficult. A few of the identified cytomegalovirus-associated TCR beta chains were confirmed in vitro to be specific for cytomegalovirus antigens.

The cohort consisted of 600 to 750 healthy bone marrow donors. At the time of sampling, all cohort members were nominally healthy, though unrecorded immune exposures were likely present. The donor was CMV seronegative and belonged to the group of roughly 330 seronegative cohort members. Every donor gave a peripheral blood sample, and the peripheral blood mononuclear cells from that sample were used for TCR beta sequencing. Genomic DNA was extracted from the blood cell samples with the Qiagen DNeasy Blood Extraction Kit. This sequence uses TRBV10-2 and TRBJ2-1; there is no confident call for the D gene. This clonotype originated in a young man in good health and CMV-seronegative. Material for sequencing was PBMCs. Here is the DNA: TGCGCCAGCACCTTAGCCGTTTACAATGAGCAGTTCTTC. Its amino acids are CASTLAVYNEQFF.